This passage covers 17 T cell receptor beta chains from one sample sequenced in a study of blood T cell repertoires in COVID-19. Measured with immunoSEQ multiplex PCR; TCRdb has only the in-frame clones, and not every one. In the table there are 95,000 to 120,000 clones, about 83% of which are singletons. The specimen was peripheral blood. The source is a woman aged 70 to 79 with acute or convalescent COVID-19.

V is TRBV19 and J is TRBJ1-2, with D uncertain. V lost 1 base, J lost 4 bases, and 13 bases lay in between. CDR1 is LNHDA, CDR2 SQIVND, per germline (reference sequence). This CDR3 is built from 15 residues. The CDR3 spells CASSIGPGKGYGYTF. The CDR3 bases are TGTGCCAGTAGTATAGGGCCGGGGAAGGGCTATGGCTACACCTTC.

The gene calls are TRBV5-6 and TRBJ1-5; maybe TRBD1 (6 bases). Germline assignment: CDR1 SGHDT and CDR2 YYEEEE. With 3 bases removed from V and 3 bases from J, the gap between germline ends came to 10 bases. The CDR3 has 14 amino acids. As DNA, the CDR3 is TGTGCCAGCAGCTCCGGACAGCACAATCAGCCCCAGCATTTT. As protein: CASSSGQHNQPQHF.

Here the CDR3 DNA reads TGTGCCAGCCATGCGGCAGGGGGCGAGCAGTACTTC. This translates into CASHAAGGEQYF. The J gene is TRBJ2-7, the V gene TRBV28, with TRBD1 matching over 7 bases. The germline V gene encodes CDR1 MDHEN and CDR2 SYDVKM. The CDR3 covers 12 residues. V gave up 8 bases and J gave up 6 bases; unmatched junction bases: 7. The full variable domain, completed using reference TRBV28 and TRBJ2-7, is DVKVTQSSRYLVKRTGEKVFLECVQDMDHENMFWYRQDPGLGLRLIYFSYDVKMKEKGDIPEGYSVSREKKERFSLILESASTNQTSMYLCASHAAGGEQYFGPGTRLTVT.

The gene calls are TRBV4-1 and TRBJ2-5, with D perhaps matching TRBD2 (7 bases). This CDR3 is built from 15 residues. Germline V gives CDR1 MGHRA, CDR2 YSYEKL. Trimming pared 2 bases from V and 4 bases from J, leaving 14 bases between. The CDR3 bases are TGCGCCAGCAGCCAACTGGGAGGGGGGTCAGAGACCCAGTACTTC. Its protein is CASSQLGGGSETQYF.

The V call is TRBV7-2, the J call TRBJ1-5; 7 bases fit TRBD1. CDR1 is SGHTA and CDR2 is FQGNSA in the germline V gene. The CDR3 consists of 15 residues. V was clipped by 2 bases and J by 2 bases; unmatched bases: 3. The CDR3: CASSLTGQGNQPQHF. The CDR3 bases are TGTGCCAGCAGCTTAACAGGACAGGGCAATCAGCCCCAGCATTTT.

The rearrangement joins TRBV28 to TRBJ2-1, with D possibly TRBD2 on 6 matching bases. This CDR3 contains 15 residues. Between the trimmed V and J ends, which lost 1 base and 9 bases, there was a span of 16 bases. CDR1 and CDR2 (germline): MDHEN, SYDVKM. CDR3 DNA: TGTGCCAGCAGTTTATCCACGACTAGAACGGGTGAGCAGTTCTTC. Translated: CASSLSTTRTGEQFF.

The chain uses TRBV4-2 and TRBJ1-6; D is uncertain. The V end lost 1 base, the J end lost 7 bases, and 8 bases lay between the germline ends. The CDR3 consists of 14 residues. CDR1 LGHNA and CDR2 YNFKEQ come from the germline V gene. Written as DNA, the CDR3 is TGTGCCAGCAGCCAAGGCAGCGAAAATTCACCCCTCCACTTT. Translating gives CASSQGSENSPLHF.

As DNA, the CDR3 is TGTGCCAGCAGCCCTAGACAGGGGGCCTACGAGCAGTACTTC. It codes for CASSPRQGAYEQYF. J is TRBJ2-7 and V is TRBV5-8; 9 bases are shared with TRBD1. This CDR3 contains 14 residues. Germline V gene sequence: CDR1 SGHTS, CDR2 YDEGEE. V trimming: 4 bases; J trimming: 2 bases; junction bases outside the gene matches: 4.

The chain uses TRBV3-1 (or the pseudogene TRBV3-2) and TRBJ2-5; D unclear. Germline CDR1 is LGHDT and CDR2 is YNNKEL (reference sequence). CDR3 length: 14 residues. V dropped 2 bases and J dropped 1 base, with 8 bases sitting between them. CDR3 protein: CASSQPMAQETQYF. The CDR3 region has the DNA TGTGCCAGCAGCCAACCCATGGCCCAAGAGACCCAGTACTTC.

V gene TRBV6-5 combines with J gene TRBJ1-6, with TRBD1 identical over 10 bases. CDR3 length equals 14 residues. Germline V CDR1 and CDR2: MNHEY, SVGAGI. J gave up 7 bases and V 6 bases, and 3 bases lay outside the gene matches. The CDR3 sequence: CASSRTGGNSPLHF. The CDR3 DNA reads TGTGCCAGCAGCAGGACAGGGGGAAATTCACCCCTCCACTTT.

The genes are TRBV6-6 and TRBJ2-5; possibly TRBD2 for D (5 bases). Germline V gives CDR1 MNHNY, CDR2 SVGAGI (reference sequence). The V end lost 2 bases, the J end lost 5 bases, and 15 bases lay between the germline ends. The CDR3 is 15 residues long. DNA of the CDR3: TGTGCCAGCAGTTACAATCTGCCGAGGAGGGAGACCCAGTACTTC. This translates into CASSYNLPRRETQYF.

This clone was recorded only once. The rearrangement links TRBV18 to TRBJ2-7; tentatively, D is TRBD1 (6 bases). Germline V lookup: CDR1 KGHSH, CDR2 LQKENI. The length of the CDR3 is 15 residues. With 2 bases removed from V and 3 bases from J, the gap between germline ends came to 14 bases. Written as DNA, the CDR3 is TGTGCCAGCTCACCATCGATCAGGGGTGGCTACGAGCAGTACTTC. Translation gives CASSPSIRGGYEQYF. Using reference TRBV18 and TRBJ2-7 for the parts outside the CDR3, the full variable domain is NAGVMQNPRHLVRRRGQEARLRCSPMKGHSHVYWYRQLPEEGLKFMVYLQKENIIDESGMPKERFSAEFPKEGPSILRIQQVVRGDSAAYFCASSPSIRGGYEQYFGPGTRLTVT.

The V gene is TRBV6-1, the J gene TRBJ1-2; D possibly corresponds to TRBD1 (5 bases). The germline gives CDR1 MNHNS, CDR2 SASEGT. Trimming shortened V by 0 bases and J by 1 base, and 15 bases separated the two germline ends. This CDR3 has 17 amino acids. CDR3 sequence: CASSEALGGRVNYGYTF. Written as DNA, the CDR3 is TGTGCCAGCAGTGAAGCGCTTGGTGGCAGGGTTAACTATGGCTACACCTTC.

V usage is TRBV6-5 and J usage is TRBJ1-6; 8 nucleotides match TRBD1. V shed 0 bases, J shed 8 bases, and the junction held 0 bases outside the gene matches. The V gene's germline CDR1 is MNHEY and CDR2 SVGAGI. The CDR3 totals 14 residues. CDR3 sequence: CASSYSTGDSPLHF. The CDR3 bases are TGTGCCAGCAGTTACTCGACAGGGGATTCACCCCTCCACTTT.

The rearrangement joins TRBV24-1 to TRBJ2-2, with 13 bases that match TRBD2. V shed 5 bases and J 5 bases; nucleotides not matched to a gene: 4. Per germline, CDR1 KGHDR and CDR2 SFDVKD. CDR3 length equals 16 residues. The CDR3 DNA follows: TGTGCCACCAGTGTAACTAGCGGGAGGGGGACCGGGGAGCTGTTTTTT. Its protein is CATSVTSGRGTGELFF.

The gene calls are TRBV9 and TRBJ2-5; TRBD1 matches at 7 bases. V shed 4 bases and J 1 base; nucleotides not matched to a gene: 4. This CDR3 spans 14 amino acids. In germline, CDR1 is SGDLS, CDR2 YYNGEE. CDR3 protein: CASSRQGGQETQYF. Written as DNA, the CDR3 is TGTGCCAGCAGCCGACAGGGTGGCCAAGAGACCCAGTACTTC.

This clone was seen a few times. The chain couples TRBV27 to TRBJ2-2; no clear D. V shed 3 bases and J shed 7 bases, with 15 bases lying between them. CDR3 length: 15 residues. The germline gives CDR1 MNHEY, CDR2 SMNVEV (reference sequence). Here the CDR3 reads CASSLVSFRVGELFF. The CDR3 nucleotides are TGTGCCAGCAGTTTGGTGTCCTTTCGGGTCGGGGAGCTGTTTTTT.